This TCR beta chain originates from a study of blood T cell repertoires in COVID-19. Clones were sequenced by immunoSEQ multiplex PCR, and TCRdb holds only the in-frame ones, with some missing. This repertoire shows 230,000 or so clones, approximately 83% found once; its top ten account for roughly 3.1%. Between the trimmed V and J ends, which lost 7 bases and 5 bases, there was a span of 18 bases. There are 15 residues in the CDR3. Germline V lookup: CDR1 MNHEY, CDR2 SVGAGI. The J gene is TRBJ1-5, the V gene TRBV6-5; D perhaps matches TRBD1 (5 bases). Sequencing used PBMCs or T cells enriched from blood (not recorded which). The sequence derives from a man between 45 and 60 years old who had recovered from COVID-19. The CDR3 DNA reads TGTGCCAGCAACTTCTACGCAGGGATTGATCAGCCCCAGCATTTT. Amino acids: CASNFYAGIDQPQHF.